This T cell receptor beta chain was sequenced for a study of CD8+ T cells in alopecia areata. Overall study: Dosing spanned 6 to 18 months on tofacitinib, then 6 months off drug. The study's findings and limits: Normal skin contains resident alphabeta T cells, and these are also sequenced in scalp samples.

Points on this clone: Its antigen is as yet unknown.

Germline V gene sequence: CDR1 MGHDK, CDR2 SYGVNS. V was trimmed by 1 base and J by 2 bases, leaving 9 bases between them. The CDR3 consists of 14 residues. Peripheral blood and lesional scalp punch biopsies were taken from alopecia areata patients. RNA was isolated and reverse transcribed to cDNA, the sequencing template. The method was immunoSEQ multiplex PCR; TCRdb's version includes in-frame clones alone and lacks a portion of them. The sample lists roughly 150,000 clones; more than 45% were seen once. This clonotype originated in a human donor with alopecia areata. The genes are TRBV25-1 and TRBJ2-7; D unclear. The sample comprised CD4+ T cells sorted from blood. CDR3 region: CASSESAGPYEQYF. The CDR3 coding sequence is TGTGCCAGCAGTGAATCGGCAGGCCCCTACGAGCAGTACTTC.